A selection of T cell receptor beta chains follows, all from one sample in a study of cytomegalovirus exposure and HLA in healthy donors. Clones were sequenced by immunoSEQ multiplex PCR, and TCRdb holds only the in-frame ones, with some missing. The sample records 190,000 or so clones, 80% being singletons. Sequencing was done on a sample of PBMCs. The receptors come from a boy aged 10-17 years in good health and CMV-seronegative. The CDR3 runs from the conserved cysteine through the conserved F or W. Fields, in order: D gene, clone size, V gene, J gene, CDR3 protein, CDR3 DNA. A D gene is named only where the DNA matches it firmly. Size is omitted from some rows. Given values are once, few, many or a class for expanded clones.

D: TRBD2
size: .
V: TRBV5-6
J: TRBJ2-7
CDR3: CASSLAGRVDEQYF
DNA: TGTGCCAGCAGCTTGGCAGGGAGGGTCGACGAGCAGTACTTC

D: .
size: .
V: TRBV5-6
J: TRBJ1-2
CDR3: CASSLEHYGYTF
DNA: TGTGCCAGCAGCTTAGAGCACTATGGCTACACCTTC

D: .
size: .
V: TRBV19
J: TRBJ2-7
CDR3: CASSIGNSYEQYF
DNA: TGTGCCAGTAGTATAGGTAACAGCTACGAGCAGTACTTC

D: .
size: .
V: TRBV9
J: TRBJ1-1
CDR3: CASSVGQGVTEAFF
DNA: TGTGCCAGCAGCGTAGGCCAGGGTGTAACTGAAGCTTTCTTT

D: .
size: .
V: TRBV7-2
J: TRBJ1-3
CDR3: CASSLDSSGNTIYF
DNA: TGTGCCAGCAGCTTAGACAGTTCTGGAAACACCATATATTTT

D: .
size: .
V: TRBV11-2
J: TRBJ2-3
CDR3: CASSLDHLLPTDTQYF
DNA: TGTGCCAGCAGCTTAGATCACCTACTACCCACAGATACGCAGTATTTT

D: .
size: .
V: TRBV30
J: TRBJ2-1
CDR3: CAWSPPGHPGRNEQFF
DNA: TGTGCCTGGAGTCCACCAGGACACCCGGGTAGGAATGAGCAGTTCTTC

D: TRBD1
size: .
V: TRBV7-9
J: TRBJ1-2
CDR3: CSTTRERGRDYGYTF
DNA: TGTTCCACGACAAGGGAGAGGGGGCGAGACTATGGCTACACCTTC

D: TRBD2
size: once
V: TRBV7-9
J: TRBJ2-3
CDR3: CASSLGGNGDTQYF
DNA: TGTGCCAGCAGCTTGGGGGGGAACGGGGATACGCAGTATTTT

D: .
size: few
V: TRBV7-9
J: TRBJ1-2
CDR3: CASSLSPFYGYTF
DNA: TGTGCCAGCAGCTTATCCCCTTTCTATGGCTACACCTTC

D: .
size: .
V: TRBV7-9
J: TRBJ2-7
CDR3: CASSAGAASTYEQYF
DNA: TGTGCCAGCAGCGCCGGAGCGGCATCTACCTACGAGCAGTACTTC

D: TRBD1
size: .
V: TRBV29-1
J: TRBJ2-5
CDR3: CSVGPGQGGEAQYF
DNA: TGCAGCGTTGGACCGGGACAGGGGGGAGAGGCCCAGTACTTC

D: .
size: .
V: TRBV5-5
J: TRBJ2-3
CDR3: CASKTGLSTDTQYF
DNA: TGTGCCAGCAAGACAGGACTCAGCACAGATACGCAGTATTTT

D: .
size: few
V: TRBV2
J: TRBJ1-6
CDR3: CASRGGRNSPLHF
DNA: TGTGCCAGCAGAGGGGGAAGGAATTCACCCCTCCACTTT

D: .
size: .
V: TRBV5-6
J: TRBJ2-7
CDR3: CASSLDRVREQYF
DNA: TGTGCCAGCAGCTTGGACAGGGTACGAGAGCAGTACTTC

D: TRBD1
size: .
V: TRBV10-3
J: TRBJ2-7
CDR3: CAISEQGQTDYEQYF
DNA: TGTGCCATCAGTGAGCAGGGACAGACCGATTACGAGCAGTACTTC

D: TRBD2
size: .
V: TRBV11-3
J: TRBJ2-7
CDR3: CASSLLAGSSYEQYF
DNA: TGTGCCAGCAGCTTATTAGCGGGCAGCTCCTACGAGCAGTACTTC

D: .
size: .
V: TRBV4-2
J: TRBJ1-2
CDR3: CASSQVQVQGYTF
DNA: TGTGCCAGCAGCCAAGTACAGGTACAAGGCTACACCTTC

D: TRBD1
size: .
V: TRBV5-6
J: TRBJ1-1
CDR3: CASSLQGAQNTEAFF
DNA: TGTGCCAGCAGCCTACAGGGGGCACAGAACACTGAAGCTTTCTTT

D: .
size: .
V: TRBV6-1
J: TRBJ2-3
CDR3: CASSQESYTDTQYF
DNA: TGTGCCAGCTCTCAAGAGAGTTACACAGATACGCAGTATTTT

D: TRBD2
size: .
V: TRBV5-1
J: TRBJ2-1
CDR3: CASSLGHGTSIHNEQFF
DNA: TGCGCCAGCAGCTTGGGACACGGGACTAGTATTCACAATGAGCAGTTCTTC

D: TRBD1
size: .
V: TRBV27
J: TRBJ1-2
CDR3: CASSLAQGQAVGYTF
DNA: TGTGCCAGCAGTTTAGCACAGGGACAGGCGGTCGGCTACACCTTC

D: .
size: few
V: TRBV15
J: TRBJ1-1
CDR3: CATSRGQYTEAFF
DNA: TGTGCCACCAGCAGAGGCCAGTACACTGAAGCTTTCTTT

D: .
size: .
V: TRBV9
J: TRBJ2-2
CDR3: CASSVEPGNGELFF
DNA: TGTGCCAGCAGCGTAGAGCCGGGGAACGGGGAGCTGTTTTTT

D: TRBD2
size: .
V: TRBV7-2
J: TRBJ2-1
CDR3: CASTLGSLAGVSGEQFF
DNA: TGTGCCAGCACCCTAGGATCGCTAGCGGGAGTTTCAGGTGAGCAGTTCTTC

D: TRBD1
size: few
V: TRBV5-1
J: TRBJ2-2
CDR3: CASRGQGDTGELFF
DNA: TGCGCCAGCAGGGGACAGGGGGACACCGGGGAGCTGTTTTTT

D: .
size: .
V: TRBV5-1
J: TRBJ2-7
CDR3: CASCLTGVDEQYF
DNA: TGCGCCAGCTGTTTGACAGGTGTAGACGAGCAGTACTTC

D: .
size: once
V: TRBV29-1
J: TRBJ1-2
CDR3: CSVGAGWVYGYTF
DNA: TGCAGCGTTGGAGCGGGTTGGGTATATGGCTACACCTTC

D: TRBD2
size: few
V: TRBV30
J: TRBJ2-7
CDR3: CAWSAGLAGGYEQYF
DNA: TGTGCCTGGAGTGCCGGACTAGCGGGAGGTTACGAGCAGTACTTC

D: TRBD1
size: .
V: TRBV6-6
J: TRBJ2-7
CDR3: CASRLRDRGHEQYF
DNA: TGTGCCAGCAGGCTCCGGGACAGGGGGCACGAGCAGTACTTC

D: .
size: .
V: TRBV11-3
J: TRBJ1-5
CDR3: CASSLGAHQPQHF
DNA: TGTGCCAGCAGCTTAGGGGCCCATCAGCCCCAGCATTTT

D: TRBD1
size: .
V: TRBV4-2
J: TRBJ2-7
CDR3: CASSQDGQGAIEQYF
DNA: TGTGCCAGCAGCCAAGATGGGCAGGGGGCGATCGAGCAGTACTTC

D: .
size: .
V: TRBV2
J: TRBJ1-5
CDR3: CASSVQGGQPQHF
DNA: TGTGCCAGCAGTGTGCAGGGTGGTCAGCCCCAGCATTTT

D: TRBD1
size: .
V: TRBV11-2
J: TRBJ1-2
CDR3: CASSLKGAQRGYTF
DNA: TGTGCCAGCAGCTTGAAGGGGGCCCAGAGGGGCTACACCTTC

D: TRBD1
size: .
V: TRBV27
J: TRBJ2-7
CDR3: CASGYGQGAYEQYF
DNA: TGTGCCAGCGGCTACGGACAGGGAGCCTACGAGCAGTACTTC

D: TRBD1
size: .
V: TRBV15
J: TRBJ2-5
CDR3: CATSRVPAGGFETQYF
DNA: TGTGCCACCAGCAGAGTACCGGCAGGGGGCTTCGAGACCCAGTACTTC

D: .
size: .
V: TRBV7-3
J: TRBJ2-3
CDR3: CASSSQGTTTDTQYF
DNA: TGTGCCAGCAGCTCCCAGGGGACAACCACAGATACGCAGTATTTT

D: .
size: .
V: TRBV12-5
J: TRBJ1-1
CDR3: CASGFFGGPMNTEAFF
DNA: TGTGCTAGTGGTTTTTTTGGGGGCCCCATGAACACTGAAGCTTTCTTT

D: TRBD2
size: once
V: TRBV10-2
J: TRBJ2-2
CDR3: CASSDVSSGEISNPGELFF
DNA: TGCGCCAGCAGTGATGTCTCTAGCGGGGAGATCAGTAATCCCGGGGAGCTGTTTTTT

D: .
size: .
V: TRBV2
J: TRBJ1-5
CDR3: CASSDSAGAQPQHF
DNA: TGTGCCAGCAGTGACTCGGCAGGGGCTCAGCCCCAGCATTTT

D: TRBD1
size: few
V: TRBV10-3
J: TRBJ1-2
CDR3: CAISESLGGIGGFDGYTF
DNA: TGTGCCATCAGTGAGTCGTTGGGAGGAATAGGGGGCTTCGATGGCTACACCTTC

D: .
size: .
V: TRBV12-2
J: TRBJ1-3
CDR3: CASRKGGTGRGTIYF
DNA: TGTGCAAGTCGCAAAGGAGGGACAGGACGAGGCACCATATATTTT

D: .
size: .
V: TRBV2
J: TRBJ1-6
CDR3: CASSNIPENSPLHF
DNA: TGTGCCAGCAGCAACATCCCAGAAAATTCACCCCTCCACTTT

D: .
size: .
V: TRBV19
J: TRBJ2-1
CDR3: CASRQGWNEQFF
DNA: TGTGCCAGTAGACAGGGTTGGAATGAGCAGTTCTTC

D: .
size: few
V: TRBV7-3
J: TRBJ1-1
CDR3: CASSLIRQGNTEAFF
DNA: TGTGCCAGCAGCTTAATAAGGCAGGGGAACACTGAAGCTTTCTTT

D: .
size: .
V: TRBV9
J: TRBJ2-7
CDR3: CASSVGAGYAYEQYF
DNA: TGTGCCAGCAGCGTAGGGGCAGGGTACGCATACGAGCAGTACTTC

D: .
size: few
V: TRBV12-5
J: TRBJ1-6
CDR3: CASGLELGGPLHF
DNA: TGTGCTAGTGGTTTGGAACTCGGCGGGCCCCTCCACTTT

D: TRBD1
size: .
V: TRBV10-3
J: TRBJ1-1
CDR3: CAISESGRTGAVGTEAFF
DNA: TGTGCCATCAGTGAGTCAGGCCGGACAGGGGCGGTGGGTACTGAAGCTTTCTTT

D: .
size: .
V: TRBV27
J: TRBJ2-6
CDR3: CASKLYSGANVLTF
DNA: TGTGCCAGCAAGCTTTACTCTGGGGCCAACGTCCTGACTTTC

D: .
size: .
V: TRBV6-1
J: TRBJ2-3
CDR3: CASSLAVRTDTQYF
DNA: TGTGCCAGCAGTCTAGCCGTCCGCACAGATACGCAGTATTTT

D: TRBD1
size: .
V: TRBV7-9
J: TRBJ1-2
CDR3: CASSPPRTGEDGYTF
DNA: TGTGCCAGCAGCCCCCCCCGGACAGGGGAGGACGGCTACACCTTC

D: .
size: .
V: TRBV2
J: TRBJ1-2
CDR3: CASKAGGSNYGYTF
DNA: TGTGCCAGCAAGGCGGGGGGCTCGAACTATGGCTACACCTTC

D: TRBD2
size: .
V: TRBV9
J: TRBJ2-3
CDR3: CASGLAGSTDTQYF
DNA: TGTGCCAGCGGACTAGCGGGCAGCACAGATACGCAGTATTTT

D: .
size: .
V: TRBV4-2
J: TRBJ1-5
CDR3: CASSSDIYDQPQHF
DNA: TGTGCCAGCAGCTCGGACATTTATGATCAGCCCCAGCATTTT